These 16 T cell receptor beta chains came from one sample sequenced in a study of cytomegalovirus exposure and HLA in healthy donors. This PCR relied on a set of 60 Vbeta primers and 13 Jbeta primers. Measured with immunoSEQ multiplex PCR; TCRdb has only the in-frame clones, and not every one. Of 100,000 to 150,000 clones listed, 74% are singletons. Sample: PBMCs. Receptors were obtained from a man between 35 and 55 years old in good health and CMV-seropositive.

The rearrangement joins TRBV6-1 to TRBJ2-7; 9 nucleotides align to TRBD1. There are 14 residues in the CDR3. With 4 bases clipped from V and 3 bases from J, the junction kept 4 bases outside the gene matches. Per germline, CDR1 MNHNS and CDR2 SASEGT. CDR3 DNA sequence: TGTGCCAGCAGTGTCCTGACAGGGGGCTACGAGCAGTACTTC. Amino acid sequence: CASSVLTGGYEQYF.

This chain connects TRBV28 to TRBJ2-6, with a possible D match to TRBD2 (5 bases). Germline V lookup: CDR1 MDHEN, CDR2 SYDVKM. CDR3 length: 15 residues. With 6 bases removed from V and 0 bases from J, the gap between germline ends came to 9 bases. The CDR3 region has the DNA TGTGCCAGCAGGTCCGGGATCTCTGGGGCCAACGTCCTGACTTTC. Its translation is CASRSGISGANVLTF. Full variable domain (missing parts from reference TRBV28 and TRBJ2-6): DVKVTQSSRYLVKRTGEKVFLECVQDMDHENMFWYRQDPGLGLRLIYFSYDVKMKEKGDIPEGYSVSREKKERFSLILESASTNQTSMYLCASRSGISGANVLTFGAGSRLTVL.

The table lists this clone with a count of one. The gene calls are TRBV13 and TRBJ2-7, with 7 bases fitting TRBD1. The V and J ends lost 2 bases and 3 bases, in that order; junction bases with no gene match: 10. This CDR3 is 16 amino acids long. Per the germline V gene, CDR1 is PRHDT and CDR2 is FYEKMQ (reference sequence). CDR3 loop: CASSLRDRVDIYEQYF. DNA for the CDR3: TGTGCCAGCAGCTTACGGGACAGAGTTGATATCTACGAGCAGTACTTC.

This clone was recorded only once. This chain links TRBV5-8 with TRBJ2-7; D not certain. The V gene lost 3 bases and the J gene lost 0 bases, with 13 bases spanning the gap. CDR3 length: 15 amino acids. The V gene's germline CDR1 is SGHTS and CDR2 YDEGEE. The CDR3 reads CASSSSRSLSYEQYF. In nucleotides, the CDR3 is TGTGCCAGCAGCTCTTCTAGGTCTCTCTCCTACGAGCAGTACTTC. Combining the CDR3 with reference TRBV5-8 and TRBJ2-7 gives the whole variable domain EAGVTQSPTHLIKTRGQQATLRCSPISGHTSVYWYQQALGLGLQFLLWYDEGEERNRGNFPPRFSGRQFPNYSSELNVNALELEDSALYLCASSSSRSLSYEQYFGPGTRLTVT.

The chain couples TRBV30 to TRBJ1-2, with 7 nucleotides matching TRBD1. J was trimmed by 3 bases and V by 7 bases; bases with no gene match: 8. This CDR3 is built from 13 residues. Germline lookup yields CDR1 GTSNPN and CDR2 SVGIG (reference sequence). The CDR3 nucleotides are TGTGCCTTAACAGGGGCGAGGGACTATGGCTACACCTTC. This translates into CALTGARDYGYTF.

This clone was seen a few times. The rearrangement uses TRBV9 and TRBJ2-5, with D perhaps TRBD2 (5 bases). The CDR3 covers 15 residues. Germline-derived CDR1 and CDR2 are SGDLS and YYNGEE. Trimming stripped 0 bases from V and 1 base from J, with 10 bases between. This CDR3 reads CASSVEASSQETQYF. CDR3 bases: TGTGCCAGCAGCGTAGAGGCTAGCTCCCAAGAGACCCAGTACTTC.

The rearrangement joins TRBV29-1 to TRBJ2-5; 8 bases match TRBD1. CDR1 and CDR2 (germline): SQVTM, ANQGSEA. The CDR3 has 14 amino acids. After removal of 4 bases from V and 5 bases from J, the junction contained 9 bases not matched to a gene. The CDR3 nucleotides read TGCAGCGTTGGGCAGGCAGGGGGCTGGGAGACCCAGTACTTC. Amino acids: CSVGQAGGWETQYF.

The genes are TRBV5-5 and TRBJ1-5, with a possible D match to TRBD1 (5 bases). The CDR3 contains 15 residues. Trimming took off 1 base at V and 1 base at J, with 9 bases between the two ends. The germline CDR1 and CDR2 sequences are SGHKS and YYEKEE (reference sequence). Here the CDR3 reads CASSLSGNSNQPQHF. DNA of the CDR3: TGTGCCAGCAGCTTGTCAGGGAACAGCAATCAGCCCCAGCATTTT. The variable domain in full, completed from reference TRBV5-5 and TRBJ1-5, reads DAGVTQSPTHLIKTRGQQVTLRCSPISGHKSVSWYQQVLGQGPQFIFQYYEKEERGRGNFPDRFSARQFPNYSSELNVNALLLGDSALYLCASSLSGNSNQPQHFGDGTRLSIL.

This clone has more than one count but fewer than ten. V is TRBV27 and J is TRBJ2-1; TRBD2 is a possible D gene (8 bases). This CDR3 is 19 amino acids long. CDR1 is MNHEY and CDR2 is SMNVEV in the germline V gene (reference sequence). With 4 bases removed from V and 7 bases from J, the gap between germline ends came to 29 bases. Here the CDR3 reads CASSSRDSSREGLKNEQFF. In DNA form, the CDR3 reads TGTGCCAGCAGTTCTAGGGACAGCTCTCGGGAGGGCCTGAAGAATGAGCAGTTCTTC.

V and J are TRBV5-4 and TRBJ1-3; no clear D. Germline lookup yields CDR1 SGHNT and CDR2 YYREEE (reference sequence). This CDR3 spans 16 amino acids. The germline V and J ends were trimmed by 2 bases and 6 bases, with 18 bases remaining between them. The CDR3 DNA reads TGTGCCAGCAGCTTTGTGGGCCCCAGGTCCGCAAACACCATATATTTT. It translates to CASSFVGPRSANTIYF.

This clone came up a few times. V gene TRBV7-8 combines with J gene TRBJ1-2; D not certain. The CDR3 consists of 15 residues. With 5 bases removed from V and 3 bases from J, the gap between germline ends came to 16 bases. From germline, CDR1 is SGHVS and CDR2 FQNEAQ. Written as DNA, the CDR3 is TGTGCCAGCAGCCCGGGGTTGCGGTCTGACTATGGCTACACCTTC. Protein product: CASSPGLRSDYGYTF.

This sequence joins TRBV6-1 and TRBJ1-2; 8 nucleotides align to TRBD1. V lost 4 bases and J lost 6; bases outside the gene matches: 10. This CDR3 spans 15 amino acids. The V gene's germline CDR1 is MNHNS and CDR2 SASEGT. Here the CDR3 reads CASSVSEQGDHGYTF. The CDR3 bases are TGTGCCAGCAGTGTTAGCGAACAGGGGGATCATGGCTACACCTTC.

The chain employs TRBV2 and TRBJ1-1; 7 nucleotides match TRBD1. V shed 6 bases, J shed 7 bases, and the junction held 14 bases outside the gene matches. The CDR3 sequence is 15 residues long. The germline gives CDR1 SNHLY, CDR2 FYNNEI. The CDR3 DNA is TGTGCCAGCAGGAGAAACAGGGGCGGAAGAGGTGAAGCTTTCTTT. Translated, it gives CASRRNRGGRGEAFF.

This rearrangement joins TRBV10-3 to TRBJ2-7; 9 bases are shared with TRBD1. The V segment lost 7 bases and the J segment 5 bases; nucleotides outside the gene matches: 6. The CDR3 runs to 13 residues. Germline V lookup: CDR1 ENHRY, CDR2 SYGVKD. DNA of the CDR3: TGTGCCATCACCTCGGGACAGGGTGACGAGCAGTACTTC. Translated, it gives CAITSGQGDEQYF.

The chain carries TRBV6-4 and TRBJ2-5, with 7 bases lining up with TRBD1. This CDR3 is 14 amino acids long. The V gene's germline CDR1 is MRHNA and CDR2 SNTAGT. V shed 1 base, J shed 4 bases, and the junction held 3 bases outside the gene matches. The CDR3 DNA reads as TGTGCCAGCAGTGACTTGGCAGGGGGAGAGACCCAGTACTTC. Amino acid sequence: CASSDLAGGETQYF.

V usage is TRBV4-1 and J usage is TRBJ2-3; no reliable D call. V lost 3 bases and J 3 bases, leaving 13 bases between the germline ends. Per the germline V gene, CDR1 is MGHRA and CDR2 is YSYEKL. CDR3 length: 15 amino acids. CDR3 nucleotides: TGCGCCAGCAGCCATCCCACAGATCCAACAGATACGCAGTATTTT. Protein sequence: CASSHPTDPTDTQYF.